This T cell receptor beta chain was sequenced during a study of cytomegalovirus exposure and HLA in healthy donors. Details on this clone: The antigen remains undetermined.

The ends were cut back, 3 bases at V and 5 bases at J, with 13 bases in the middle. Germline-derived CDR1 and CDR2 are LNHDA and SQIVND (reference sequence). The CDR3 contains 14 residues. The study, taken as a whole, reports: Later on, a genetic analysis was performed. It linked a missense variant in DCLRE1C with V- and J-gene trimming of TCR beta.

Primers included in the PCR were 60 Vbeta and 13 Jbeta primers. The protocol was immunoSEQ multiplex PCR, while the TCRdb copy is restricted to in-frame clones and leaves out a portion. This table lists around 130,000 clones. Sequencing was performed on PBMCs. The gene calls are TRBV19 and TRBJ1-2; D might be TRBD1 (5 bases). This receptor was identified in a woman in her sixties in good health and CMV-seronegative. DNA for the CDR3: TGTGCCAGTAGTATCGACAGACCCTATTATGGCTACACCTTC. It yields the protein CASSIDRPYYGYTF.